The 14 T cell receptor beta chains listed next were all sequenced from one sample in a study of cytomegalovirus exposure and HLA in healthy donors. A multiplex PCR was run with 60 Vbeta primers and 13 Jbeta primers. Assay: immunoSEQ multiplex PCR; the TCRdb copy retains only in-frame clones and omits some. The sample shows fewer than 150,000 clones, and roughly 2% sits with its ten largest clones. Sequencing was done on a sample of PBMCs. The receptors stem from a woman aged 60 to 75 in good health and CMV-seronegative.

Comment on this clone: Additional DNA sequences in this sample encode the identical CDR3. The genes are TRBV18 and TRBJ2-7; D gene uncertain. The CDR3 covers 15 residues. V was trimmed by 0 bases and J by 0 bases, leaving 9 bases between them. Germline V gene lookup returns CDR1 KGHSH and CDR2 LQKENI. In nucleotides, the CDR3 is TGTGCCAGCTCACCACCGGGCAGCAGCTCCTACGAGCAGTACTTC. Amino acid sequence: CASSPPGSSSYEQYF. Combining the CDR3 with reference TRBV18 and TRBJ2-7 gives the whole variable domain NAGVMQNPRHLVRRRGQEARLRCSPMKGHSHVYWYRQLPEEGLKFMVYLQKENIIDESGMPKERFSAEFPKEGPSILRIQQVVRGDSAAYFCASSPPGSSSYEQYFGPGTRLTVT.

The gene calls are TRBV18 and TRBJ2-7; 7 bases are shared with TRBD2. The CDR3 runs 14 residues. V lost 4 bases, J lost 2 bases, and 5 bases stayed unmatched. Looked up from germline, CDR1 is KGHSH and CDR2 is LQKENI. The CDR3 DNA reads as TGTGCCAGCTCACGGAGCCGGGGGGCCTACGAGCAGTACTTC. Protein product: CASSRSRGAYEQYF.

The CDR3 DNA sequence: TGTGCCACCAGCAGATCAGGGGGCAGGGAAGAAAAACTGTTTTTT. Its translation: CATSRSGGREEKLFF. This chain uses TRBV15 with TRBJ1-4; 8 bases line up with TRBD1. The CDR3 is 15 residues long. Germline lookup yields CDR1 LNHNV and CDR2 YYDKDF (reference sequence). After removal of 2 bases from V and 8 bases from J, the junction contained 7 bases not matched to a gene.

J is TRBJ2-3 and V is TRBV2; 12 bases are a match to TRBD2. The junction had 14 bases not matched to a gene; V was cut back by 8 bases and J by 8 bases. The CDR3 has 16 amino acids. Per the germline V gene, CDR1 is SNHLY and CDR2 is FYNNEI. CDR3 bases: TGTGCCAGCGGACTAATTCTAGCGGGGGGGGAAGGTACGCAGTATTTT. Translation: CASGLILAGGEGTQYF. Full variable domain (outside the CDR3, taken from reference TRBV2 and TRBJ2-3): EPEVTQTPSHQVTQMGQEVILRCVPISNHLYFYWYRQILGQKVEFLVSFYNNEISEKSEIFDDQFSVERPDGSNFTLKIRSTKLEDSAMYFCASGLILAGGEGTQYFGPGTRLTVL.

V usage is TRBV5-4 and J usage is TRBJ2-3, with 7 positions matching TRBD1. CDR1 and CDR2 (germline): SGHNT, YYREEE (reference sequence). J lost 5 bases, V lost 0 bases, and 12 bases had no gene match. The CDR3 totals 17 residues. CDR3 sequence reads: CASSLAPTGVLEDTQYF. In DNA, the CDR3 is TGTGCCAGCAGCTTGGCCCCTACAGGGGTTTTAGAAGATACGCAGTATTTT.

V usage is TRBV6-5 and J usage is TRBJ1-2; D is unresolved. Trimming removed 4 bases at V and 4 bases at J, with 13 bases between. The CDR3 runs to 14 residues. CDR1 and CDR2 from the germline V gene are MNHEY and SVGAGI. The CDR3 nucleotides are TGTGCCAGCAGTTCAAGAGCGATACGCTATGGCTACACCTTC. Translating it yields CASSSRAIRYGYTF.

The chain links TRBV6-1 to TRBJ2-1; D perhaps matches TRBD2 (7 bases). Germline V lookup: CDR1 MNHNS, CDR2 SASEGT. V lost 4 bases, J lost 1 base, and 17 bases lay in between. This CDR3 has 17 residues. CDR3 loop: CASSAESGGLSYNEQFF. The CDR3 DNA reads as TGTGCCAGCAGTGCTGAGTCCGGGGGGCTATCCTACAATGAGCAGTTCTTC.

The J gene is TRBJ2-1, the V gene TRBV7-6; D unclear. The V gene's germline CDR1 is SGHVS and CDR2 FNYEAQ. Trimming removed 5 bases at V and 6 bases at J, with 8 bases between. The CDR3 covers 12 residues. CDR3 in DNA: TGTGCCAGCAGCCCTTCCGGCAATGAGCAGTTCTTC. This gives the protein CASSPSGNEQFF.

The CDR3 sequence: CASSLQEGAGSGYTF. CDR3 nucleotides: TGTGCCAGCAGTTTGCAAGAGGGGGCGGGGAGTGGCTACACCTTC. The rearrangement joins TRBV27 to TRBJ1-2; the match to TRBD1 covers 7 bases. With 3 bases clipped from V and 7 bases from J, the junction kept 11 bases outside the gene matches. This CDR3 is 15 amino acids long. CDR1 MNHEY and CDR2 SMNVEV come from the germline V gene (reference sequence).

The chain links TRBV28 to TRBJ1-2, with 8 bases identical to TRBD1. This CDR3 is built from 17 residues. CDR1 is MDHEN and CDR2 is SYDVKM in the germline V gene. After removal of 6 bases from V and 3 bases from J, the junction contained 15 bases not matched to a gene. Written as DNA, the CDR3 is TGTGCCAGCAGCTCCACTTATCGGACAGGGAGGGACTATGGCTACACCTTC. It is translated as CASSSTYRTGRDYGYTF.

The CDR3 region is CASSLPDNYEQYF. The DNA of the CDR3 is TGCGCCAGCAGCTTGCCGGACAACTACGAGCAGTACTTC. The V gene is TRBV5-1, the J gene TRBJ2-7; tentatively, D is TRBD1 (5 bases). The V gene lost 1 base and the J gene lost 3 bases, with 8 bases spanning the gap. Germline V gene sequence: CDR1 SGHRS, CDR2 YFSETQ. The CDR3 spans 13 residues.

The V and J genes are TRBV5-4 and TRBJ1-1, with D perhaps matching TRBD1 (5 bases). Germline-derived CDR1 and CDR2 are SGHNT and YYREEE (reference sequence). The V end lost 4 bases, the J end lost 11 bases, and 21 bases lay between the germline ends. This CDR3 has 14 amino acids. The CDR3 protein is CASSPGGTSLSAFF. DNA of the CDR3: TGTGCCAGCAGCCCCGGGGGGACCAGCCTTTCCGCTTTCTTT. Filled out from reference TRBV5-4 and TRBJ1-1, the complete variable domain reads ETGVTQSPTHLIKTRGQQVTLRCSSQSGHNTVSWYQQALGQGPQFIFQYYREEENGRGNFPPRFSGLQFPNYSSELNVNALELDDSALYLCASSPGGTSLSAFFGQGTRLTVV.

V gene TRBV6-5 combines with J gene TRBJ1-3, with D tentatively TRBD1 (5 bases). This CDR3 contains 13 residues. Germline CDR1 reads MNHEY; CDR2 reads SVGAGI. V gave up 7 bases and J gave up 4 bases, with 11 bases separating them. CDR3 in amino acids: CASTRTSGNTIYF. DNA for the CDR3: TGTGCCAGCACGAGGACAAGCGGAAACACCATATATTTT.

This chain uses TRBV14 with TRBJ2-7, with 9 positions matching TRBD1. This CDR3 comprises 15 residues. The V gene's germline CDR1 is SGHDN and CDR2 FVKESK. V lost 3 bases, J lost 2 bases, and 5 bases stayed unmatched. CDR3 amino acids: CASSHGTGRPYEQYF. CDR3 in DNA: TGTGCCAGCAGCCACGGGACAGGGAGGCCCTACGAGCAGTACTTC.